This entry features one TCR beta chain sequence. This sample is part of a study of control samples from healthy donors and cancer patients. Only in-frame clones appear in the TCRdb table, and some are missing; sequencing was by immunoSEQ multiplex PCR. The data hold 70,000 to 75,000 clones, with approximately 94% observed a single time. The ends were cut back, 7 bases at V and 3 bases at J, with 3 bases in the middle. This CDR3 region has 10 residues. The source is a woman aged 25 to 39 in good health. J is TRBJ2-5 and V is TRBV23-1, with D unclear. TRBV23-1 is classed as an ORF, of uncertain function. The sequencing input was blood. Here the CDR3 reads CASNEETQYF. The CDR3 DNA follows: TGCGCCAGCAACGAAGAGACCCAGTACTTC.